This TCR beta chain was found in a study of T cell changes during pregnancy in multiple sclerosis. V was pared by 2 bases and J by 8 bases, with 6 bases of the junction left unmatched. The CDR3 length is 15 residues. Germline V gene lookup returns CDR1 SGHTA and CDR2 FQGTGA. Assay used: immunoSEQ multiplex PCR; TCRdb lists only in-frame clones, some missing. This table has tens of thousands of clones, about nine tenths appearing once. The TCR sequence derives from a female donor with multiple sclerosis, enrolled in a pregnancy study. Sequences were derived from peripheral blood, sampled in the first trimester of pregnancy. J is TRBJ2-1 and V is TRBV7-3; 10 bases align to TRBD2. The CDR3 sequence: CASSLGLAGVHEQFF. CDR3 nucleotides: TGTGCCAGCAGCTTAGGGCTAGCGGGAGTGCATGAGCAGTTCTTC.